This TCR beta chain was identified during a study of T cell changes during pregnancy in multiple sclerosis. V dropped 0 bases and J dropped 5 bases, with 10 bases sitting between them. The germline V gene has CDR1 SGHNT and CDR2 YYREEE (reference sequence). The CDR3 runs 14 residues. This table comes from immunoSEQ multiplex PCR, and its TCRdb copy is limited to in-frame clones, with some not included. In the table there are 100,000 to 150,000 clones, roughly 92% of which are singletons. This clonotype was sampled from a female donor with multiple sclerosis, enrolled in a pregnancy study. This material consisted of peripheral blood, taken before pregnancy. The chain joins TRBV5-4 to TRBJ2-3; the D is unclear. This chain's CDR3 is CASSLDISRDTQYF. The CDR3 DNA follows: TGTGCCAGCAGCTTGGATATAAGCCGAGATACGCAGTATTTT.